A single sample is the source of the 3 T cell receptor beta chains below, sequenced in a study of CD8+CD57+ T cells in acquired aplastic anemia. TCR beta VDJ and CDR3 were profiled, and genomic DNA was the template. TCRdb analysed the reads with MiXCR anew, one entry per CDR3 protein. The sample yields around 150,000 distinct CDR3 sequences, roughly 40% seen once. The sequencing input was sorted CD4+, CD8+, or CD8+CD57+ T cells (not recorded which) from PBMCs. These receptors came from a human donor in good health.

V gene TRBV24-1 combines with J gene TRBJ2-5, with TRBD1 as a possible D gene (5 bases). The germline V and J ends were trimmed by 4 bases and 2 bases, with 13 bases remaining between them. The CDR3 is 15 residues long. Germline V gene sequence: CDR1 KGHDR, CDR2 SFDVKD. CDR3 residues: CATSDPGSGQETQYF. The CDR3 region has the DNA TGTGCCACCAGTGACCCAGGGTCAGGGCAAGAGACCCAGTACTTC.

V is TRBV19 and J is TRBJ2-7, with 11 bases matching TRBD2. CDR3 length equals 17 residues. The V gene end was trimmed by 11 bases and the J gene end by 0 bases; junction bases not matched to a gene: 15. The V gene's germline CDR1 is LNHDA and CDR2 SQIVND (reference sequence). CDR3 in DNA: TGTGCCTCCCGGAAGGCTAGCGGGGGGCCACTCTCCTACGAGCAGTACTTC. Translation gives CASRKASGGPLSYEQYF.

The rearrangement uses TRBV18 and TRBJ1-6; D gene ambiguous. CDR1 and CDR2 from the germline V gene are KGHSH and LQKENI. The CDR3 sequence is 13 residues long. Trimming removed 6 bases at V and 8 bases at J, with 11 bases between. The DNA of the CDR3 is TGTGCCAGCTCCCCCGGAGCTCATTCACCCCTCCACTTT. Encoded protein: CASSPGAHSPLHF.